This TCR beta chain was identified in a study of lymphopenia after photon versus proton radiotherapy (dated by TCRdb to about 2019). For the wider study: In patients with gastrointestinal tumors who developed high-grade lymphopenia, the study compared the immunological effects of photon radiation therapy with those of proton radiation therapy. A cohort of under 25 patients with gastrointestinal tumors who received either photon or proton therapy and subsequently developed lymphopenia was included. The study was designed to characterize how the impact on the immune system differs between the two radiation modalities.

Of note for this clone: There is no known antigen for this receptor. No much larger clonotype is one base removed from it; base qualities were not supplied.

The library relied on the immunoSEQ multiplex PCR assay. Deep sequencing of rearranged TCR beta loci, alongside multiparametric flow cytometry, was used to profile T cell repertoires. TCRdb carries this immuneACCESS record with in-frame sequences only. Its versions omit some clonotypes, under half of them owing to an unresolved V gene in the studies checked, with the rest unexplained. Present in this sample are fewer than 35,000 clones, nearly 90% of which were seen just once. The ten largest make up approximately 6.6% of the sample. Overall study outcomes, separate from this receptor: Among patients across the cohort who died, overall survival time showed an inverse correlation with a larger post-nadir drop in TCR diversity. After the lymphocyte count nadir, photon-treated repertoires showed oligoclonal expansion, especially of CD8+ Temra cells, which drove the drop in diversity. Relative stability during treatment was observed in proton-treated patients, whereas loss of naive T cells and TCR diversity and gain of effector/memory populations were observed in photon-treated patients. The survival association was assessed only in patients who died, and the authors presented better survival with proton therapy as a possibility rather than a demonstrated result.

The germline V gene yields SQVTM for CDR1 and ANQGSEA for CDR2. The CDR3 runs 12 amino acids, cysteine and phenylalanine included. Just the 36-base CDR3 DNA is kept, in frame starting at base 1. V gives up 6 bases and J gives up 7 bases, and the segment between their germline ends measures 13 bases. The V and J genes are TRBV29-1 and TRBJ2-1, with the D gene uncertain. The TCR comes from a woman in her 70s with pancreatic cancer. Some clones in this sample may be carry-over from other donors' samples. This specimen was peripheral blood, taken from a patient treated with proton-based radiotherapy. In nucleotides, the sequence is TGCAGCGTAGGATGGCCGAGGAATGAGCAGTTCTTC. Its amino acids are CSVGWPRNEQFF.